This TCR beta chain was identified during a study of graft-versus-host responses after intestinal transplantation. Across the study: Isolated intestinal, liver-intestinal, or multivisceral transplants were what recipients had. Study observations and caveats: GvH clones surfaced in recipient marrow, some emerging earlier in ileum or blood. An association linked early post-transplant HvG declines with peak circulating GvH clone levels.

With regard to this clone: As yet, its antigen is unknown.

V lost 5 bases and J 5 bases, leaving 12 bases between the germline ends. This CDR3 region has 14 residues. CDR1 is SGHTA, CDR2 FQGNSA, per germline. Generated by immunoSEQ multiplex PCR, the TCRdb table keeps only in-frame clones and is missing some. This sample yields 13,000 or so clones, of which about four fifths are seen a single time; around a quarter belongs to the top ten. The chain carries TRBV7-2 and TRBJ2-2; D might be TRBD1 or TRBD2, each matching 5 bases. The receptor was isolated from a human patient who received an intestinal transplant, so some T cells may come from the graft donor. The source was PBMCs, collected after intestinal transplantation. The CDR3 region has the DNA TGTGCCAGCAGCCCGAGGGGCGGGACCGGGGAGCTGTTTTTT. Protein sequence: CASSPRGGTGELFF.